This T cell receptor beta chain emerged from a study of T cell repertoires in cytomegalovirus infection. About the study: Indications of both CMV infection and matching HLA type were provided by public TCR beta signatures.

CDR1 and CDR2 (germline): SGHVS, FQNEAQ. This CDR3 is 15 amino acids long. Trimming left V 1 base short and J 0 bases short, with 9 bases between. Overall study results and limits: CMV-specific TCR beta clonotypes restricted by HLA-C dominated the ex vivo response.

TCRdb independently ran MiXCR on the reads; one entry per CDR3 protein. The table includes some 200,000 distinct CDR3 sequences, 35% to 45% detected once. This clonotype has a count of ten or more. Its antigen is unknown. The sequenced sample was CD8+ T cells from cultured PBMCs, obtained from culture after CMV antigen stimulation. The chain links TRBV7-8 to TRBJ1-1; TRBD1 might be the D (5 bases). The TCR was taken from a human donor in good health (CMV status not recorded). Some clones in this sample may be carry-over from other donors' samples. CDR3 amino acids: CASSLERGLNTEAFF. The DNA of the CDR3 is TGTGCCAGCAGCTTAGAGCGGGGCCTGAACACTGAAGCTTTCTTT.